The T cell receptor (beta chain) described here comes from a study of cytomegalovirus exposure and HLA in healthy donors (TCRdb year 2017). Background on the whole study: An earlier analysis of about 560 of the donors reported 276 Gb of sequence data and 117 million unique TCR beta sequences obtained from roughly 180 million T cells. Roughly 320 gigabases of sequencing data and around 85 million unique TCR sequences made up an early release that covered 500 to 700 HLA-typed donors. Of the roughly 410 genotyped donors, roughly 80% were placed in the genetic ancestry cluster associated with self-reported Caucasian donors. The study was designed to test whether signatures of past pathogen exposure could be identified by cataloging public T cell receptors. The T cell repertoires of some 700 subjects were profiled by immunosequencing and related to cytomegalovirus serostatus. Besides the first cohort of roughly 700 subjects, a separate validation cohort made up of over a hundred different subjects was used. To predict cytomegalovirus infection status, the study brought together high-throughput TCR immunosequencing, statistical association of individual TCRs with disease status, and machine learning. To study patterns of TCR occurrence, a later analysis re-analyzed previously published TCR beta repertoires from around 660 donors and added high-resolution HLA genotyping. Rather than drawing on any new phenotypic data, the later analysis identified candidate immune exposures from TCR beta sequences and the way those sequences occurred across donors. In an earlier analysis of roughly 580 of the donors, high-throughput TCR beta sequencing was used to judge whether each TCR beta V gene segment behaved as functional or pseudogenic. Donor age, sex, ethnicity and CMV serostatus were compiled together with the repertoire data. Genome-wide SNP genotypes for about 60% of the 666 donors were used in a later genetic analysis, which treated that subset as a discovery cohort. Every discovery cohort repertoire had been produced on one sequencing platform. HLA typing included class I and class II loci at four-digit resolution. Typing coverage varied by locus: roughly 629-630 donors for A, B, C, DRB1 and DQB1; under 550 for DQA1; around 610 for DPA1; some 470 for DPB1. Because of strong linkage in the cohort, five DR-DQ haplotypes were treated as single units for association and clustering. Among approximately 370 genotyped donors of the cohort, an average of roughly 230,000 unique TCR beta nucleotide sequences was sequenced per donor, of which 15% to 20% were non-productive.

Study-wide findings and limitations: In a later analysis, some 18,000 TCR beta sequences were associated with specific HLA alleles at a false discovery rate of 0.05. A later genetic analysis associated a missense DCLRE1C variant with V-gene and J-gene trimming of TCR beta chains, and an independent cohort replicated the association. In both the original and validation cohorts, the classifier was reported to diagnose cytomegalovirus status with high specificity and sensitivity. Roughly uniform sequencing depth across donors was assumed in presence/absence analyses, although this assumption may not hold. A total of fewer than 200 TCR beta chains were listed by the study as associated with cytomegalovirus. A later analysis found that most CMV-associated TCR beta chains appeared HLA-restricted, with HLA associations seemingly driven largely by CMV exposure. Because HLA typing was unavailable for some donors at each locus, only the typed subset was used in association tests. Compared with the approximately 670-donor mean, donors in an Asian-associated ancestry cluster had fewer N-insertions in productive TCRs, according to a later genetic analysis. Linkage disequilibrium might explain the correlated functional status among segregating V segments, but an unknown experimental factor could not be excluded. According to a later analysis, TCR association rates differed among HLA loci, with DRB1 alleles showing the most associated TCRs and HLA-C alleles showing the fewest. Three of the identified cytomegalovirus-associated TCR beta chains were confirmed in vitro to be specific for cytomegalovirus antigens. The only immune exposure information available for the cohort was CMV serostatus. The earlier analysis of some 540 of the donors excluded roughly 17 rarely observed V segments, including chromosome 9 orphons, because counts were too low. In a later analysis, HLA-associated TCR beta chains showed more clonal expansion and lower generation probabilities than non-associated chains that were equally common. A further reported finding was that TCR beta sequences accurately predicted the HLA-A and HLA-B alleles for most subjects in the first cohort. Broadly in line with IMGT annotations, most TCR beta V segments showed up in productive rearrangements about 87% or about 30% of the time in an earlier analysis of a few hundred of the donors. It was suggested by the authors that the approach could potentially be generalized to other disease states and immunological phenotypes. A cluster of highly shared sequence variants was judged likely to represent a technical artifact of the sequencing pipeline. This cohort had only TCR beta chains sequenced, and the lack of alpha or paired-chain data limited which features could be detected. When HLA alleles, especially DR and DQ, strongly co-occurred, attributing TCR associations to individual alleles was difficult. Most TCR sequences were observed very rarely across donors, whereas some public TCRs were present in many individuals. Several of the top co-occurrence clusters appeared to be linked to parvovirus B19, influenza, CMV and Epstein-Barr virus, according to a later analysis.

In total, approximately 690 healthy bone marrow donors made up the cohort. At the time of sampling, all cohort members were nominally healthy, though unrecorded immune exposures were likely present. The donor tested CMV seropositive and was one of the 289 seropositive cohort members. Each donor provided a peripheral blood sample, and peripheral blood mononuclear cells were used for TCR beta sequencing. The Qiagen DNeasy Blood Extraction Kit was used to extract genomic DNA from the blood cell samples. Receptor libraries were prepared by the immunoSEQ multiplex PCR assay. The multiplex PCR relied on a mix of 60 forward primers for TCR Vbeta segments and 13 reverse primers for TCR Jbeta segments. A multiplex PCR assay on genomic DNA amplified the CDR3 region of rearranged TCR beta genes. The Illumina HiSeq System was used to sequence the amplified TCR beta libraries as 87-base-pair reads. Per the source publication's procedure: In a later analysis, 77 million or so unique TCR beta chains were counted across the approximately 640 repertoires, and roughly 10 million of these chains were shared by at least two donors. A nearest-neighbor algorithm error-corrected the raw reads and collapsed the reads into unique sequences, merging closely related sequences to remove PCR and sequencing errors. To assign V, D and J gene segments, CDR3 sequences were aligned to IMGT reference sequences. For a sequence to be retained, a match of at least six nucleotides to both a V gene segment and a J gene segment was required. A rearrangement counted as productive if the CDR3 had no stop codons and remained in frame with V and J, and every other rearrangement counted as non-productive. CDR3 was defined according to IMGT convention as the region running from the second conserved V-encoded cysteine to the conserved J-encoded phenylalanine. The earlier analysis of 500 to 750 of the donors excluded any sequence lacking an unambiguous match to a single V gene segment. In an earlier analysis of about 590 of the donors, a V segment was called functional when productive rearrangements were above 56.7%, and segregating when the standard deviation between donors exceeded 5%. A statistical classification framework was developed to diagnose cytomegalovirus status using the catalog of TCR beta chain sequences. In a later analysis, V and J genes were assigned by comparing TCR nucleotide sequences against IMGT/GENE-DB human TR gene sequences. In a later analysis, CDR3 sequences and most-parsimonious VDJ recombination scenarios were assigned using the TCRdist pipeline. In a later analysis, each TCR beta chain was defined by its CDR3 amino acid sequence together with its V-gene family, and reads lacking a unique V-gene family were excluded. To address suspected cross-contamination and a sequencing artifact, a later analysis removed several hundred highly shared, low-generation-probability nucleotide sequences. For each public chain, a later analysis derived a clonal expansion index from normalized ranks of inferred template counts within each repertoire. In a later analysis, generation probabilities were computed with a VDJ recombination model fitted to out-of-frame rearrangements, and the resulting probabilities were checked against IGoR. Hypergeometric tests were used in a later analysis to score TCR-TCR, TCR-HLA and TCR-CMV co-occurrence, with a repertoire-size bias correction applied to the TCR pairs. A later analysis estimated false discovery rates by permuting HLA or CMV assignments 20 times. In a later analysis, co-occurring TCRs were grouped with DBSCAN, and TCRdist sequence similarity was added when clustering was performed within HLA-allele-positive subsets. Repertoires with fewer than 30,000 or more than 120,000 public chains, plus five repertoires with anomalous nucleotide sharing, were excluded from co-occurrence clustering. The table was pulled from immuneACCESS by TCRdb, which kept in-frame rearrangements only. Such tables lose some clones; where checked, under half of the loss comes from unresolved V genes, and the rest has no known cause. The V and J calls and clone size come from that table; D and trimming were worked out from the DNA. The sample includes fewer than 250,000 clones, with under 85% observed a single time. The ten most abundant clones make up roughly 10% of the sample.

With respect to this clone: There is no known antigen for this receptor. No much larger clone exists at a distance of one base, and base qualities are not known.

Sequencing used PBMCs. The sequence was obtained from a woman in her forties or fifties in good health and CMV-seropositive.

DNA sequence: TGTGCCAGCAGCTTCACCAGGGGGCAGCGAGCAAACATTCAGTACTTC. The encoded protein is CASSFTRGQRANIQYF. The chain is encoded by TRBV7-3 joined to TRBJ2-4; TRBD1 agrees with 8 junctional bases. The CDR3 runs 16 amino acids, cysteine and phenylalanine included. Only the CDR3 part of the read is kept: 48 bases, read in frame from the first base. CDR1 and CDR2 are drawn from the germline V gene: SGHTA, FQGTGA. After removal of 3 bases from V and 6 bases from J, the junction retains 10 bases not matched to a gene. Reference TRBV7-3 and TRBJ2-4 genes cover what lies past the CDR3, so the full variable domain is GAGVSQTPSNKVTEKGKYVELRCDPISGHTALYWYRQSLGQGPEFLIYFQGTGAADDSGLPNDRFFAVRPEGSVSTLKIQRTERGDSAVYLCASSFTRGQRANIQYFGAGTRLSVL.